This is a list of T cell receptor beta chains from one sample in a study of blood T cells in healthy people across ages. TCRdb independently ran MiXCR on the 5' RACE reads; one entry per CDR3 protein. The data contain around 1,100,000 distinct CDR3 sequences, roughly two fifths of them seen just once; the ten biggest clones take up around 13%. The sample was blood. The receptors stem from a man younger than 35 in good health. Each CDR3 is given with its conserved first and last residue. Rows give clone size only sometimes, using once, few, many, or a class for an expanded clone.

>TRBV4-3|NA
CASSQGYRRSSYNSPLHF
>TRBV10-3|NA
CAISESAQETQYF
>TRBV20-1|few
CSAKWDYVAFF
>TRBV20-1|NA
CSARDSALNEKLFF
>TRBV7-2|once
CASSLAVVGRGYIF
>TRBV2|NA
CASRLDGAGDTEAFF
>TRBV7-2|NA
CASSPGQAVPVTEAFF
>TRBV2|few
CASSPARTSNYGYTF
>TRBV6-6|NA
CASAHRANQPQHF
>TRBV3-1|NA
CASSHTGTGNTEAFF
>TRBV25-1|few
CASSNETNRGGGTEQETQYF
>TRBV3-1|many
CASSRDRAAYEQYF
>TRBV20-1|NA
CSAREASGGPLSTDTRYF
>TRBV20-1|few
CSASRTGLNNEQFF
>TRBV7-9|NA
CASSLGGTGPSHNSPLHF
>TRBV5-1|NA
CASRELTNTGELFF
>TRBV5-1|NA
CASGMGYGRSGNTIYF
>TRBV5-5|NA
CASSLQVNEQFF
>TRBV2|NA
CASSVVGPATNEKLFF
>TRBV6-2/TRBV6-3|NA
CASSYGEEETQYF
>TRBV20-1|many
CSARGDKGDTQYF
>TRBV12-3/TRBV12-4|few
CASSPGGQGLHNEQFF
>TRBV7-2|few
CASSPKSGGSYEQYF
>TRBV28|NA
CAGNRWLGVRNQPQHF
>TRBV4-1|NA
CASSPPRPRGQHQPQHF
>TRBV6-5|NA
CASSYSRAAGETQYF
>TRBV25-1|few
CASSEVWGYNEQFF
>TRBV7-9|NA
CASSLRSGQTNEKLFF
>TRBV6-1|NA
CASSSDSVSGNTIYF
>TRBV7-3|few
CASSLSGGELGLSTEAFF
>TRBV6-6|NA
CASSYSHRDNEQFF
>TRBV11-1|NA
CASSLDRDDGYTF
>TRBV20-1|NA
CSARGLAGLETQYF
>TRBV9|NA
CASSSRGLAGDPDTQYF
>TRBV5-6|NA
CASSTGTGPSTDTQYF
>TRBV12-3/TRBV12-4|NA
CASSFSSRGNTIYF
>TRBV24-1|NA
CATSDSTGRKAFF
>TRBV5-5|few
CASSKDRGLNTEAFF
>TRBV6-2/TRBV6-3|NA
CASCRDNQETQYF
>TRBV7-2|NA
CASSRTTENTEAFF
>TRBV9|NA
CASSVAAGLPLETQYF
>TRBV7-9|few
CASSPPNRASGSPLHF
>TRBV12-3/TRBV12-4|few
CASSLLDRGEQYF
>TRBV12-3/TRBV12-4|many
CASSTGAEAFF
>TRBV2|NA
CASNGQGATEAFF
>TRBV20-1|few
CSARGLQTSYNEQFF
>TRBV29-1|NA
CSVEEPRDSSYNEQFF
>TRBV5-1|few
CASSADQTNEQFF
>TRBV7-2|NA
CASSLAGTDMNTQYF
>TRBV20-1|NA
CSAPGLAGVLYEQFF
>TRBV5-1|few
CASSTSAGTTNEKLFF